What follows are 4 T cell receptor beta chains derived from one specimen sequenced in a study of shared clonotypes between healthy human individuals. Measured with immunoSEQ multiplex PCR; TCRdb has only the in-frame clones, and not every one. The sample has around 2.5 million clones; 80% to 95% are singletons. The material sequenced was naive CD4+ T cells from PBMCs. The subset is: CD45RA+ positively selected. Receptors were obtained from a man younger than 35 in good health. Some clones in this sample may be carry-over from other donors' samples.

V gene TRBV28 combines with J gene TRBJ2-7; D assignment may be TRBD1 or TRBD2 (7 bases each). Germline V gene data show CDR1 as MDHEN and CDR2 as SYDVKM. Deletions cut 0 bases from V and 2 bases from J, with 14 bases between. The CDR3 runs 16 residues. The CDR3, as DNA: TGTGCCAGCAGTTTATGGGGGGGGACAGACCCCTACGAGCAGTACTTC. It specifies CASSLWGGTDPYEQYF.

A single count supports this clone. Other DNA sequences from this sample encode an identical CDR3 as well. This chain links TRBV28 with TRBJ2-7; D call uncertain. CDR1 MDHEN and CDR2 SYDVKM come from the germline V gene. The CDR3 consists of 12 residues. Trimming stripped 1 base from V and 3 bases from J, with 4 bases between. Written as DNA, the CDR3 is TGTGCCAGCAGTTTATTAAACTACGAGCAGTACTTC. It is translated as CASSLLNYEQYF.

V is TRBV28 and J is TRBJ1-4; 9 positions agree with TRBD1. The junction had 7 bases not matched to a gene; V was cut back by 6 bases and J by 8 bases. Germline values: CDR1 MDHEN, CDR2 SYDVKM. CDR3 length: 14 residues. The DNA of the CDR3 is TGTGCCAGCAGACCCGGGACAGGGTTAGAAAAACTGTTTTTT. Protein sequence: CASRPGTGLEKLFF.

The V call is TRBV6-5, the J call TRBJ2-3; 10 bases are shared with TRBD2. Germline assignment: CDR1 MNHEY and CDR2 SVGAGI. The CDR3 is 16 amino acids. The V gene end was trimmed by 0 bases and the J gene end by 5 bases; junction bases not matched to a gene: 5. This CDR3 is CASSYSLAGGGDTQYF. In DNA, the CDR3 is TGTGCCAGCAGTTACTCTTTAGCGGGAGGAGGAGATACGCAGTATTTT.